This is a list of T cell receptor beta chains from one sample in a study of blood T cell repertoires in COVID-19. Assay: immunoSEQ multiplex PCR; the TCRdb copy retains only in-frame clones and omits some. The sample contains 200,000 to 250,000 clones, roughly 84% of which appear only once. The sequenced sample consisted of peripheral blood. These receptors all stem from a man aged 35-49 years with active or convalescent COVID-19. CDR3s include the opening cysteine and the closing phenylalanine or tryptophan. D genes are given only for firm matches. Part of the rows lack a size; the others show once, few, many or a class for expanded clones.

j_call: TRBJ2-1; d_call: NA; clone_size: NA; v_call: TRBV7-9; cdr3_aa: CASSLRITYPTGLNEQFF; cdr3_nt: TGTGCCAGCAGCTTGAGAATCACATACCCGACTGGGTTGAATGAGCAGTTCTTC
j_call: TRBJ2-7; d_call: TRBD1; clone_size: NA; v_call: TRBV28; cdr3_aa: CASSSRQGNYEQYF; cdr3_nt: TGTGCCAGCAGTTCACGACAGGGGAACTACGAGCAGTACTTC
j_call: TRBJ1-4; d_call: TRBD1; clone_size: few; v_call: TRBV2; cdr3_aa: CASSQQGAANEKLFF; cdr3_nt: TGTGCCAGCAGTCAACAGGGGGCAGCTAATGAAAAACTGTTTTTT
j_call: TRBJ1-6; d_call: NA; clone_size: NA; v_call: TRBV2; cdr3_aa: CASSQETDCLHF; cdr3_nt: TGTGCCAGCAGCCAAGAGACGGACTGCCTCCACTTT
j_call: TRBJ2-7; d_call: TRBD2; clone_size: NA; v_call: TRBV10-2; cdr3_aa: CASSVYVSGGTAQYF; cdr3_nt: TGCGCCAGCAGTGTTTATGTCAGCGGGGGCACTGCGCAGTACTTC
j_call: TRBJ2-7; d_call: NA; clone_size: NA; v_call: TRBV5-5; cdr3_aa: CASSSTPNRAYEQYF; cdr3_nt: TGTGCCAGCAGCTCCACACCTAACAGGGCCTACGAGCAGTACTTC
j_call: TRBJ1-1; d_call: NA; clone_size: NA; v_call: TRBV18; cdr3_aa: CASTKMENTEAFF; cdr3_nt: TGTGCCAGCACTAAGATGGAGAACACTGAAGCTTTCTTT
j_call: TRBJ2-2; d_call: NA; clone_size: NA; v_call: TRBV5-1; cdr3_aa: CASSLAGKTTGELFF; cdr3_nt: TGCGCCAGCAGCTTGGCAGGGAAGACCACCGGGGAGCTGTTTTTT
j_call: TRBJ1-1; d_call: NA; clone_size: NA; v_call: TRBV28; cdr3_aa: CASSQRQVRDTEAFF; cdr3_nt: TGTGCCAGCAGTCAAAGACAGGTCCGGGACACTGAAGCTTTCTTT
j_call: TRBJ2-4; d_call: TRBD2; clone_size: NA; v_call: TRBV27; cdr3_aa: CAIRSGWGIQYF; cdr3_nt: TGTGCCATCCGTAGCGGGTGGGGCATTCAGTACTTC
j_call: TRBJ1-5; d_call: TRBD1; clone_size: NA; v_call: TRBV28; cdr3_aa: CASSFFMIGGLLSNQPQHF; cdr3_nt: TGTGCCAGCAGTTTTTTCATGATAGGGGGCCTTCTGAGCAATCAGCCCCAGCATTTT
j_call: TRBJ2-7; d_call: TRBD1; clone_size: NA; v_call: TRBV5-1; cdr3_aa: CASSLGQGTSSYEQYF; cdr3_nt: TGCGCCAGCAGCTTGGGACAGGGGACAAGCTCCTACGAGCAGTACTTC
j_call: TRBJ2-2; d_call: TRBD1; clone_size: NA; v_call: TRBV25-1; cdr3_aa: CASSPSGTGGITGELFF; cdr3_nt: TGTGCCAGCAGTCCCTCCGGGACAGGGGGCATCACCGGGGAGCTGTTTTTT
j_call: TRBJ1-2; d_call: TRBD1; clone_size: once; v_call: TRBV6-5; cdr3_aa: CASSPTGGYGYTF; cdr3_nt: TGTGCCAGCAGTCCTACAGGGGGCTATGGCTACACCTTC
j_call: TRBJ2-1; d_call: NA; clone_size: NA; v_call: TRBV2; cdr3_aa: CASSQGLQRDNEQFF; cdr3_nt: TGTGCCAGCAGCCAGGGACTCCAGAGGGACAATGAGCAGTTCTTC
j_call: TRBJ2-7; d_call: NA; clone_size: NA; v_call: TRBV5-8; cdr3_aa: CASATNDQGRIF; cdr3_nt: TGTGCCAGCGCTACCAACGACCAGGGAAGAATCTTC
j_call: TRBJ2-7; d_call: TRBD2; clone_size: NA; v_call: TRBV4-1; cdr3_aa: CASSQDTASGYSYEQYF; cdr3_nt: TGCGCCAGCAGCCAAGATACGGCTAGCGGATACTCCTACGAGCAGTACTTC
j_call: TRBJ2-1; d_call: NA; clone_size: NA; v_call: TRBV27; cdr3_aa: CASSFSGESYNEQFF; cdr3_nt: TGTGCCAGCAGTTTCTCAGGGGAATCCTACAATGAGCAGTTCTTC
j_call: TRBJ1-5; d_call: NA; clone_size: NA; v_call: TRBV2; cdr3_aa: CASSVDSNQPQHF; cdr3_nt: TGTGCCAGCAGTGTAGATAGCAATCAGCCCCAGCATTTT
j_call: TRBJ1-1; d_call: NA; clone_size: NA; v_call: TRBV6-5; cdr3_aa: CASNRQHFNTEAFF; cdr3_nt: TGTGCCAGCAACAGACAGCACTTTAACACTGAAGCTTTCTTT
j_call: TRBJ2-1; d_call: NA; clone_size: NA; v_call: TRBV19; cdr3_aa: CATLAAASDEQFF; cdr3_nt: TGTGCCACACTCGCGGCCGCTTCCGATGAGCAGTTCTTC
j_call: TRBJ1-1; d_call: TRBD1; clone_size: NA; v_call: TRBV5-1; cdr3_aa: CASSLDTGGGTEAFF; cdr3_nt: TGCGCCAGCAGCTTGGATACAGGGGGAGGCACTGAAGCTTTCTTT
j_call: TRBJ1-5; d_call: NA; clone_size: NA; v_call: TRBV28; cdr3_aa: CASSLSVSRGYNQPQHF; cdr3_nt: TGTGCCAGCAGTTTATCGGTCTCCAGGGGATACAATCAGCCCCAGCATTTT
j_call: TRBJ1-1; d_call: TRBD1; clone_size: NA; v_call: TRBV18; cdr3_aa: CASSPLTDRGEAFF; cdr3_nt: TGTGCCAGCTCACCACTCACTGACAGGGGCGAAGCTTTCTTT
j_call: TRBJ2-2; d_call: TRBD2; clone_size: once; v_call: TRBV5-5; cdr3_aa: CASSSLAGGNGELFF; cdr3_nt: TGTGCCAGCAGCTCACTAGCGGGGGGAAACGGGGAGCTGTTTTTT
j_call: TRBJ2-2; d_call: TRBD2; clone_size: NA; v_call: TRBV6-1; cdr3_aa: CASSVRRGGRTGELFF; cdr3_nt: TGTGCCAGCAGTGTTAGGCGGGGGGGCCGGACCGGGGAGCTGTTTTTT
j_call: TRBJ2-7; d_call: NA; clone_size: NA; v_call: TRBV7-9; cdr3_aa: CASSLGRTDYEQYF; cdr3_nt: TGTGCCAGCAGCTTGGGGAGGACTGACTACGAGCAGTACTTC
j_call: TRBJ1-1; d_call: NA; clone_size: NA; v_call: TRBV27; cdr3_aa: CASSPRGREGNAEAFF; cdr3_nt: TGTGCCAGCAGTCCACGGGGCAGGGAGGGTAACGCTGAAGCTTTCTTT
j_call: TRBJ2-2; d_call: NA; clone_size: NA; v_call: TRBV2; cdr3_aa: CASTQRRANTGELFF; cdr3_nt: TGTGCCAGCACCCAAAGGAGGGCCAACACCGGGGAGCTGTTTTTT
j_call: TRBJ2-1; d_call: NA; clone_size: NA; v_call: TRBV19; cdr3_aa: CASSIDRAGVGTTEQFF; cdr3_nt: TGTGCCAGTAGTATAGATCGAGCAGGGGTAGGGACAACTGAGCAGTTCTTC
j_call: TRBJ2-5; d_call: NA; clone_size: NA; v_call: TRBV6-1; cdr3_aa: CASSERSRVQETQYF; cdr3_nt: TGTGCCAGCAGTGAAAGGTCGAGGGTACAAGAGACCCAGTACTTC
j_call: TRBJ1-2; d_call: NA; clone_size: NA; v_call: TRBV7-9; cdr3_aa: CASSLPTREVGDGYTF; cdr3_nt: TGTGCCAGCAGCCTCCCCACGAGGGAGGTCGGAGATGGCTACACCTTC
j_call: TRBJ1-4; d_call: NA; clone_size: few; v_call: TRBV18; cdr3_aa: CASSPLGEKLFF; cdr3_nt: TGTGCCAGCTCACCACTTGGCGAAAAACTGTTTTTT
j_call: TRBJ2-2; d_call: NA; clone_size: NA; v_call: TRBV6-5; cdr3_aa: CASSFIGVSGELFF; cdr3_nt: TGTGCCAGCAGTTTTATAGGGGTTTCCGGGGAGCTGTTTTTT
j_call: TRBJ1-2; d_call: NA; clone_size: NA; v_call: TRBV28; cdr3_aa: CASSSQGRDGYTF; cdr3_nt: TGTGCCAGCAGTTCCCAGGGTCGGGATGGCTACACCTTC
j_call: TRBJ1-6; d_call: NA; clone_size: NA; v_call: TRBV6-5; cdr3_aa: CASSLHSRSPLHF; cdr3_nt: TGTGCCAGCAGCCTACACAGCCGTTCACCCCTCCACTTT
j_call: TRBJ1-1; d_call: TRBD1; clone_size: NA; v_call: TRBV28; cdr3_aa: CASSVPGQGVTEAFF; cdr3_nt: TGTGCCAGCAGTGTACCGGGACAGGGGGTGACTGAAGCTTTCTTT
j_call: TRBJ2-7; d_call: TRBD1; clone_size: NA; v_call: TRBV3-1/TRBV3-2; cdr3_aa: CASSQPFSGTDSYEQYF; cdr3_nt: TGTGCCAGCAGCCAACCCTTTTCCGGGACAGACTCCTACGAGCAGTACTTC
j_call: TRBJ1-1; d_call: NA; clone_size: NA; v_call: TRBV5-4; cdr3_aa: CASSLDRARGAFF; cdr3_nt: TGTGCCAGCAGCTTGGACCGAGCCCGGGGAGCTTTCTTT
j_call: TRBJ1-1; d_call: NA; clone_size: NA; v_call: TRBV7-8; cdr3_aa: CASRPGTRPEAFF; cdr3_nt: TGTGCCAGCAGACCCGGGACAAGGCCTGAAGCTTTCTTT
j_call: TRBJ2-1; d_call: NA; clone_size: NA; v_call: TRBV7-9; cdr3_aa: CASSAHRLGNEQFF; cdr3_nt: TGTGCCAGCAGCGCACACAGACTAGGAAATGAGCAGTTCTTC
j_call: TRBJ1-1; d_call: NA; clone_size: NA; v_call: TRBV19; cdr3_aa: CASSIGLLEAFF; cdr3_nt: TGTGCCAGTAGTATTGGACTGCTGGAAGCTTTCTTT
j_call: TRBJ2-3; d_call: TRBD2; clone_size: NA; v_call: TRBV5-1; cdr3_aa: CASSRLAGGTDTQYF; cdr3_nt: TGCGCCAGCAGCCGACTAGCGGGGGGCACAGATACGCAGTATTTT
j_call: TRBJ1-3; d_call: NA; clone_size: once; v_call: TRBV6-5; cdr3_aa: CASSYRAGYGNTIYF; cdr3_nt: TGTGCCAGCAGTTATCGGGCAGGGTACGGAAACACCATATATTTT